A single sample is the source of the 20 T cell receptor beta chains below, sequenced in a study of T cell responses to AZD1222 COVID-19 vaccine (dated by TCRdb to the early 2020s). The sample's time point label is to be understood as: baseline before first vaccination. The library was generated by the immunoSEQ multiplex PCR assay. TCRdb took over this immuneACCESS table, retaining in-frame rearrangements with V and J assigned. Such tables are incomplete; in checked studies, under half of the missing clones stem from an unresolved V gene, and the remainder is unexplained. The sample includes some 110,000 clones, with approximately 90% observed a single time. The top ten hold roughly 4.5% of the sample. The sample was peripheral blood, taken on day 0 of AZD1222 vaccination. The origin of the receptors is an adult in good health.

V usage is TRBV6-2 or TRBV6-3 and J usage is TRBJ1-6; D not certain. Trimming pared 2 bases from V and 0 bases from J, leaving 8 bases between. From germline, CDR1 is MNHEY and CDR2 SVGEGT. The CDR3 runs to 16 residues. CDR3: CASSYNRASYNSPLHF. CDR3 bases: TGTGCCAGCAGTTACAATCGGGCCTCCTATAATTCACCCCTCCACTTT.

This clone was seen only once. The chain carries TRBV24-1 and TRBJ2-1, with TRBD2 matching over 8 bases. J lost 9 bases, V lost 2 bases, and 11 bases had no gene match. This CDR3 is 16 amino acids long. Germline-derived CDR1 and CDR2 are KGHDR and SFDVKD. In DNA form, the CDR3 reads TGTGCCACCAGTGATTCCATTCGCGGGGGGCGAGTTGAGCAGTTCTTC. It yields the protein CATSDSIRGGRVEQFF.

This chain uses TRBV5-6 with TRBJ1-1; D is uncertain. The CDR3 length is 13 residues. V lost 5 bases and J lost 1, with 9 bases in between. The germline gives CDR1 SGHDT, CDR2 YYEEEE. This chain's CDR3 is CASSMGRNTEAFF. CDR3 sequence (DNA): TGTGCCAGCAGTATGGGCAGGAACACTGAAGCTTTCTTT.

V usage is TRBV5-4 and J usage is TRBJ2-7; 8 nucleotides match TRBD1. This CDR3 contains 14 residues. J lost 4 bases, V lost 0 bases, and 3 bases had no gene match. The V gene's germline CDR1 is SGHNT and CDR2 YYREEE (reference sequence). For the CDR3, the DNA is TGTGCCAGCAGCTTGGCCCAGGGGGCATACGAGCAGTACTTC. Translated: CASSLAQGAYEQYF.

This chain joins TRBV10-3 and TRBJ1-5; D possibly corresponds to TRBD1 (5 bases). Deletions cut 4 bases from V and 5 bases from J, with 12 bases between. Germline lookup yields CDR1 ENHRY and CDR2 SYGVKD. The CDR3 runs to 14 residues. The CDR3 is CAISVSGYDQPQHF. The CDR3 bases are TGTGCCATCAGTGTATCAGGGTACGATCAGCCCCAGCATTTT.

The V call is TRBV5-1, the J call TRBJ1-1; 11 bases fit TRBD1. The CDR3 is made up of 16 amino acids. V was pared by 5 bases and J by 11 bases, with 17 bases of the junction left unmatched. The germline V gene encodes CDR1 SGHRS and CDR2 YFSETQ. The CDR3 bases are TGCGCCAGCAGTTTAACCTCCAGGACAGGGGGCGATGAGGCTTTCTTT. This codes for CASSLTSRTGGDEAFF.

This chain links TRBV29-1 with TRBJ2-3; D might be TRBD1 or TRBD2, each matching 6 bases. The germline V gene encodes CDR1 SQVTM and CDR2 ANQGSEA. The CDR3 has 16 residues. Trimming cost V 2 bases and J 6 bases, with 21 bases left between them. CDR3 in DNA: TGCAGCGTTGAATCCGGGGGCGGGACAATAGGGGATACGCAGTATTTT. Its protein is CSVESGGGTIGDTQYF.

The chain links TRBV6-5 to TRBJ1-2; TRBD1 matches at 8 bases. The CDR3 sequence is 12 residues long. Germline V CDR1 and CDR2: MNHEY, SVGAGI. V dropped 4 bases and J dropped 12; count of bases not matched to a gene: 7. The CDR3 DNA is TGTGCCAGCAGTTCTCCTCAGGGGGCGCACACCTTC. Translated, it gives CASSSPQGAHTF.

V and J are TRBV7-9 and TRBJ1-1; 10 positions agree with TRBD1. V lost 3 bases, J lost 0 bases, and 4 bases stayed unmatched. This CDR3 has 16 residues. CDR1 and CDR2 (germline): SEHNR, FQNEAQ (reference sequence). CDR3 DNA sequence: TGTGCCAGCAGCTTCCGGGACAGGGGCTTGAACACTGAAGCTTTCTTT. Protein: CASSFRDRGLNTEAFF.

CDR3 nucleotide sequence: TGTGCCAGCAGCCCGGGTGGCACTGAAGCTTTCTTT. It translates to CASSPGGTEAFF. The genes are TRBV12-3 or TRBV12-4 and TRBJ1-1; D is uncertain. The germline V and J ends were trimmed by 6 bases and 4 bases, with 9 bases remaining between them. The CDR3 extends over 12 amino acids.

The rearrangement joins TRBV28 to TRBJ2-3, with D possibly being TRBD2 (5 bases). Germline CDR1 is MDHEN and CDR2 is SYDVKM. This CDR3 is built from 13 residues. V dropped 7 bases and J dropped 0 bases, with 8 bases sitting between them. This chain's CDR3 is CASIGGSTDTQYF. The CDR3 bases are TGTGCCAGCATAGGCGGGAGCACAGATACGCAGTATTTT.

This clone is a singleton in its sample. The V gene is TRBV6-4, the J gene TRBJ1-2, with 8 bases aligning to TRBD1. Germline V lookup: CDR1 MRHNA, CDR2 SNTAGT. V was clipped by 4 bases and J by 4 bases; unmatched bases: 8. The CDR3 extends over 15 amino acids. The CDR3 loop is CASSASGGIGYGYTF. DNA of the CDR3: TGTGCCAGCAGTGCCTCAGGGGGCATCGGCTATGGCTACACCTTC.

V is TRBV6-2 or TRBV6-3 and J is TRBJ1-2; no clear D gene. The CDR3 extends over 11 amino acids. Germline V lookup: CDR1 MNHEY, CDR2 SVGEGT. V was cut by 0 bases and J by 8 bases, with 4 bases left in between. The CDR3: CASSYSQGYTF. Written as DNA, the CDR3 is TGTGCCAGCAGTTACTCGCAGGGCTACACCTTC.

The chain joins TRBV14 to TRBJ2-1, with D possibly TRBD1 on 6 matching bases. CDR1 SGHDN and CDR2 FVKESK come from the germline V gene. The length of the CDR3 is 13 residues. The V end lost 2 bases, the J end lost 6 bases, and 8 bases lay between the germline ends. CDR3: CASSQLQGNEQFF. The CDR3, as DNA: TGTGCCAGCAGCCAACTACAGGGCAATGAGCAGTTCTTC.

V gene TRBV24-1 combines with J gene TRBJ2-3; 8 nucleotides align to TRBD1. V shed 3 bases and J 4 bases; nucleotides not matched to a gene: 5. CDR1 and CDR2 (germline): KGHDR, SFDVKD. This CDR3 has 15 amino acids. CDR3 amino acids: CATSDRLTGADTQYF. In DNA form, the CDR3 reads TGTGCCACCAGTGATCGGCTGACAGGGGCAGATACGCAGTATTTT.

The chain carries TRBV12-3 or TRBV12-4 and TRBJ2-1; D is perhaps TRBD1 (5 bases). The V and J ends lost 10 bases and 6 bases respectively, with 10 bases between them. CDR3 length: 11 residues. CDR3 in amino acids: CATGPGNEQFF. The CDR3 coding sequence is TGTGCCACAGGGCCTGGCAATGAGCAGTTCTTC.

The chain uses TRBV6-1 and TRBJ1-6, with no clear D. Deletions cut 0 bases from V and 3 bases from J, with 6 bases between. The CDR3 runs 15 residues. Germline loops: CDR1 MNHNS, CDR2 SASEGT. This CDR3 reads CASSEAAGYNSPLHF. DNA for the CDR3: TGTGCCAGCAGTGAAGCTGCAGGCTATAATTCACCCCTCCACTTT.

The CDR3: CASSSLDRFNYGYTF. In DNA form, the CDR3 reads TGTGCCAGCAGCTCCCTGGACAGATTTAACTATGGCTACACCTTC. The rearrangement links TRBV5-8 to TRBJ1-2, with a possible D match to TRBD1 (6 bases). The CDR3 has 15 residues. CDR1 and CDR2 (germline): SGHTS, YDEGEE. V shed 3 bases and J shed 1 base, with 13 bases lying between them.

This clone was seen a handful of times. This rearrangement joins TRBV7-6 to TRBJ1-6, with D uncertain. Trimming removed 5 bases at V and 10 bases at J, with 9 bases between. CDR1 and CDR2 from the germline V gene are SGHVS and FNYEAQ. This CDR3 has 12 residues. This chain's CDR3 is CASSHGRSPLHF. CDR3 DNA: TGTGCCAGCAGCCATGGACGGTCACCCCTCCACTTT.

The CDR3 sequence is CASSPGLGGYGYTF. The CDR3 nucleotides are TGTGCCAGCAGTCCCGGCCTGGGGGGCTATGGCTACACCTTC. The chain carries TRBV6-2 or TRBV6-3 and TRBJ1-2, with a tentative D call TRBD1 (5 bases). The CDR3 length is 14 residues. CDR1 is MNHEY and CDR2 is SVGEGT in the germline V gene. Trimming cost V 5 bases and J 4 bases, with 14 bases left between them.